The clone carrying this TCR beta chain was seen a few times. This entry comes from a study of blood T cells in healthy people across ages. Looked up from germline, CDR1 is SGHVS and CDR2 is FNYEAQ. Trimming removed 9 bases from V and 0 bases from J; junction bases left unmatched: 9. This CDR3 contains 17 residues. It was with a sample-barcoded 5' primer and a J-beta primer mix that a second PCR of roughly 7 to 12 cycles was run. In TCRdb, the 5' RACE reads were re-called with MiXCR into one record per CDR3 protein. The sample consists of about 970,000 distinct CDR3 sequences, around 54% of them appearing once.

This TCR was sampled from a woman aged 60 to 75 in good health. Specimen: blood. The chain links TRBV7-6 to TRBJ2-1, with 12 bases matching TRBD2. This chain's CDR3 is CASRQTSGGSSYNEQFF. The DNA for the CDR3 is TGTGCCAGTAGGCAAACTAGCGGGGGGTCCTCCTACAATGAGCAGTTCTTC.